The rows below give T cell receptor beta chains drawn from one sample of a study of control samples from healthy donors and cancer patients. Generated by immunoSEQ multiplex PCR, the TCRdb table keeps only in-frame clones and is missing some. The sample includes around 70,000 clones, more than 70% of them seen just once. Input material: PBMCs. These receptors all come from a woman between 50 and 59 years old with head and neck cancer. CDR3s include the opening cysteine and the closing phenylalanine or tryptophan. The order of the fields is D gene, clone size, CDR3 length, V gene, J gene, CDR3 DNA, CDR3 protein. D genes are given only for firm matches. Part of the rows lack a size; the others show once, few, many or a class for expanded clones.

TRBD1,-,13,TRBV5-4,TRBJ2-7,TGTGCCAGCAGCCGGGGACAGGACTACGAGCAGTACTTC,CASSRGQDYEQYF
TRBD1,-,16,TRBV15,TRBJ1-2,TGTGCCACCAGCAGATCTCAAGGACAGGGGAATTTTGGCTACACCTTC,CATSRSQGQGNFGYTF
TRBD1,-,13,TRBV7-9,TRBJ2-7,TGTGCCAGCAGCTTAGGACAGGGAACCCCTTCGTACTTC,CASSLGQGTPSYF
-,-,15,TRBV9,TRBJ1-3,TGTGCCAGCAGCGTATTGGGCGACTCTGGAAACACCATATATTTT,CASSVLGDSGNTIYF
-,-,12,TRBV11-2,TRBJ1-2,TGTGCCAGCAGCTTAGAGGCTGGTAGCTACACCTTC,CASSLEAGSYTF
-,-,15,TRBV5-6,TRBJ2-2,TGTGCCAGCAGCTCCGCGGGCAGGGGAACCGGGGAGCTGTTTTTT,CASSSAGRGTGELFF
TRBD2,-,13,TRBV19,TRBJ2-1,TGTGCCAGTAGTCCTTCGGGAGGGGATGAGCAGTTCTTC,CASSPSGGDEQFF
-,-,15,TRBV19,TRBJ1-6,TGTGCCAGTAGTTTGTCCGTTGTCGGTAATTCACCCCTCCACTTT,CASSLSVVGNSPLHF
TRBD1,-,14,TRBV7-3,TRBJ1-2,TGTGCCAGCAGCCCTGCAGGGGGGAACTATGGCTACACCTTC,CASSPAGGNYGYTF
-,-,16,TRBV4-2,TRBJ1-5,TGTGCCAGCAGCCAAGAGTCCAGTTATAGCAATCAGCCCCAGCATTTT,CASSQESSYSNQPQHF
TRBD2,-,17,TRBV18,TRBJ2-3,TGTGCCAGCTCACCACTACAAACTAGCGGGTCCACAGATACGCAGTATTTT,CASSPLQTSGSTDTQYF
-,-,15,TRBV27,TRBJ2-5,TGTGCCAGCAGTTTTTTGGGGCGCAGTGAAGAGACCCAGTACTTC,CASSFLGRSEETQYF
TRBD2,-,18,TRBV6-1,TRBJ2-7,TGTGCCAGCAGTGAAGCTCTAGCGGGGGGGCCTAGTTCCTACGAGCAGTACTTC,CASSEALAGGPSSYEQYF
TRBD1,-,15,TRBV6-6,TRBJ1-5,TGTGCCAGCAGGGGAGGACAGGTGGGCAATCAGCCCCAGCATTTT,CASRGGQVGNQPQHF
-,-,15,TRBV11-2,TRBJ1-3,TGTGCCAGCAGCTTCGAGGGTCTTTCTGGAAACACCATATATTTT,CASSFEGLSGNTIYF
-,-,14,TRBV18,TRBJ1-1,TGTGCCAGCTCACCACCGGAGACTCGTAGTGAAGCTTTCTTT,CASSPPETRSEAFF
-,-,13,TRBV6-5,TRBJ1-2,TGTGCCAGCACTGGGCAGCTTAACTATGGCTACACCTTC,CASTGQLNYGYTF
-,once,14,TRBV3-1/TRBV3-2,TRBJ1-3,TGTGCCAGCAGCACGAGGGCATCTGGAAACACCATATATTTT,CASSTRASGNTIYF
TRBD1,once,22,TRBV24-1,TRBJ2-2,TGTGCCAACGAAGGACAGGTCAAGGCCCTCACCCTGGGATTTTGGTGGCACCGGGGAGCTGTTTTT,CANEGQVKALTLGFWWHRGAVF
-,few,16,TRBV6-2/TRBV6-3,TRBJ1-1,TGTGCCAGCAGTCCCGTTTGGGCGGGGCGAGTTACTGAAGCTTTCTTT,CASSPVWAGRVTEAFF